Listed below are T cell receptor beta chains from one sample, sequenced in a study of blood T cell repertoires in COVID-19. Repertoires were generated with immunoSEQ multiplex PCR, while TCRdb's copy carries only in-frame clones and drops some. This table has about 150,000 clones, about 86% appearing once. What was sequenced was PBMCs or T cells enriched from blood (not recorded which). The receptor source for this set is a man aged 45-65 years who had recovered from COVID-19. Each CDR3 is given with its conserved first and last residue. D genes are given only for firm matches. Clone size is given for some rows only: seen once, a few or many times, or a class if the clone is expanded.

TRBV11-2	TRBJ2-3	.	TRBD2	TGTGCCAGCAGCTTTAGACTAGCGGGGGGCGGAGGCCGCGATACGCAGTATTTT	CASSFRLAGGGGRDTQYF
TRBV27	TRBJ2-3	few	.	TGTGCCAGCACCCCCGCGATAGCGGAAATCTCTGTCGGCACAGATACGCAGTATTTT	CASTPAIAEISVGTDTQYF
TRBV11-2	TRBJ1-2	few	.	TGTGCCAGCAGCTTTGAAGGGGCGGCAACAGGGGGCTACACCTTC	CASSFEGAATGGYTF
TRBV10-3	TRBJ2-2	.	TRBD2	TGTGCCATCAGGTCGCTAGCGGTCTCCGGGGAGCTGTTTTTT	CAIRSLAVSGELFF
TRBV18	TRBJ1-1	.	.	TGTGCCAGCTCACCTCAAAAAGGGAGGGGCACTGAAGCTTTCTTT	CASSPQKGRGTEAFF
TRBV6-2/TRBV6-3	TRBJ2-2	.	TRBD1	TGTGCCAGCAGTAAACACCGGACAGGGGTCTACACCGGGGAGCTGTTTTTT	CASSKHRTGVYTGELFF
TRBV7-2	TRBJ2-7	.	TRBD2	TGTGCCAGCAGCTTTCAAGCGGGGGCGATCTACGAGCAGTACTTC	CASSFQAGAIYEQYF
TRBV7-2	TRBJ1-2	.	TRBD1	TGTGCCAGCAGCCCGACGACAGGGTTAGGCTACACCTTC	CASSPTTGLGYTF
TRBV7-8	TRBJ2-1	once	.	TGTGCCAGCAGCTTAGCGGGTCGGGTCGATGAGCAGTTCTTC	CASSLAGRVDEQFF
TRBV4-2	TRBJ2-3	.	.	TGTGCCAGCAGCCCTACAGCCACAGATACGCAGTATTTT	CASSPTATDTQYF
TRBV5-8	TRBJ2-2	.	TRBD2	TGTGCCAGCAGCTTTAAAATCGGACTAGCGAACACCGGGGAGCTGTTTTTT	CASSFKIGLANTGELFF
TRBV18	TRBJ1-4	.	.	TGTGCCAGCTCACCATCCCAGGGGAGAGAAAAACTGTTTTTT	CASSPSQGREKLFF
TRBV7-9	TRBJ2-2	.	.	TGTGCCAGCAGCTTAGGAACAGGGAACACCGGGGAGCTGTTTTTT	CASSLGTGNTGELFF
TRBV7-9	TRBJ1-3	.	.	TGTGCCAGCAGCTTAGGCGAACGAAACACCATATATTTT	CASSLGERNTIYF
TRBV5-4	TRBJ1-2	.	.	TGTGCCAGCAGCTTACCCAGGGCCTATGGCTACACCTTC	CASSLPRAYGYTF
TRBV5-4	TRBJ1-4	.	.	TGTGCCAGCAGCTCCCGGGAAGCAACTAATGAAAAACTGTTTTTT	CASSSREATNEKLFF
TRBV5-1	TRBJ2-1	.	TRBD2	TGCGCCAGCAGCCCGCTAGGGAGGGCTATTGATGAGCAGTTCTTC	CASSPLGRAIDEQFF
TRBV7-9	TRBJ1-4	.	TRBD1	TGTGCCAGCAGCCGGGGGACAGGGGGATTAAATGAAAAACTGTTTTTT	CASSRGTGGLNEKLFF
TRBV30	TRBJ2-2	.	.	TGTGCCTGGAGATACTACGACAGGAACACCGGGGAGCTGTTTTTT	CAWRYYDRNTGELFF
TRBV4-2	TRBJ2-1	.	TRBD1	TGTGCCAGCAGCAAAGCTGAGGGCAGGGGGCCGTACAATGAGCAGTTCTTC	CASSKAEGRGPYNEQFF
TRBV27	TRBJ2-3	.	TRBD1	TGTGCCAGCCGCGAGTCGCCGGGACAGGGGGCCTCAGATACGCAGTATTTT	CASRESPGQGASDTQYF
TRBV7-3	TRBJ2-2	.	.	TGTGCCAGCAGCTTACAGGGGACACCCGGGGAGCTGTTTTTT	CASSLQGTPGELFF
TRBV10-1	TRBJ1-5	.	.	TGCGCCAGCAGCACACAGGGACGGCGGAGTCAGCCCCAGCATTTT	CASSTQGRRSQPQHF
TRBV2	TRBJ2-2	.	TRBD2	TGTGCCAGCAGTGTTGAGGGAGGGGCCACCGGGGAGCTGTTTTTT	CASSVEGGATGELFF
TRBV4-1	TRBJ1-4	medium-sized	TRBD1	TGCGCCAGCAGCCCTCAGGGGGCAGCTAATGAAAAACTGTTTTTT	CASSPQGAANEKLFF
TRBV7-9	TRBJ1-5	.	.	TGTGCCAGCAGCACACAAGGGGTTTATCAGCCCCAGCATTTT	CASSTQGVYQPQHF
TRBV7-2	TRBJ1-5	.	.	TGTGCCAGCAGTCCGGGGGTTAGGGACGTATTCAGGCAGCCCCAGCATTTT	CASSPGVRDVFRQPQHF
TRBV2	TRBJ2-1	.	.	TGTGCCAGCAGTGTCGGGATCACTCGAAATGAGCAGTTCTTC	CASSVGITRNEQFF
TRBV5-1	TRBJ2-5	.	TRBD2	TGCGCCAGCAGCTTCTGGACTAGCGGTCCACAAGAGACCCAGTACTTC	CASSFWTSGPQETQYF
TRBV29-1	TRBJ1-5	.	.	TGCAGCGTTGCTAGCTATAGCAATCAGCCCCAGCATTTT	CSVASYSNQPQHF
TRBV6-2/TRBV6-3	TRBJ1-2	.	.	TGTGCCAGCAGTGCAACAGGGTATTATAACTATGGCTACACCTTC	CASSATGYYNYGYTF
TRBV10-3	TRBJ2-7	.	.	TGTGCCATCAGTGCGAACCAGGGCTACGAGCAGTACTTC	CAISANQGYEQYF
TRBV5-4	TRBJ1-1	.	.	TGTGCCAGCAGCTTGGACACCTCGGGCACTGAAGCTTTCTTT	CASSLDTSGTEAFF
TRBV19	TRBJ1-5	.	.	TGTGCCAGTAGTATAGGCAGGGTCCTTCAGCCCCAGCATTTT	CASSIGRVLQPQHF
TRBV19	TRBJ2-2	.	.	TGTGCCAGTACAACCCCGGGACTTACGAACACCGGGGAGCTGTTTTTT	CASTTPGLTNTGELFF
TRBV3-1/TRBV3-2	TRBJ1-6	.	TRBD1	TGTGCCAGCAGCCAAGTTACAAGGACAGGGAGGTCACCCCTCCACTTT	CASSQVTRTGRSPLHF